This T cell receptor (beta chain) was obtained from a study of blood T cell repertoires in COVID-19. Study-wide background: Italy, Spain and the United States were the sources of the convalescent and acute COVID-19 samples. The analysed material was cDNA or gDNA that came from T cells, B-cell-depleted T cells, or PBMCs.

The authors' processing: Reference gene primer amplification gave estimated nucleated cell counts. TCRdb's copy holds only in-frame clones and misses some; the assay was immunoSEQ multiplex PCR. That table gives V, J and clone size, and the DNA gave D and trimming. The sample includes fewer than 250,000 clones, over 75% of them seen just once. Deletions cut 7 bases from V and 10 bases from J, with 16 bases between. The CDR3 sequence is 13 residues long. CDR1 and CDR2 from the germline V gene are SNHLY and FYNNEI. The sequencing sample was made of peripheral blood. This TCR came from a woman aged 35 to 49 who had recovered from COVID-19. The chain has TRBV2 and TRBJ2-2; D gene unclear. In nucleotides, the CDR3 is TGTGCCAGCACCGAGGCCCGAGTGGAGGAGCTGTTTTTT. Translation: CASTEARVEELFF.